The clone carrying this T cell receptor (beta chain) was found many times. Its antigen is not identified. These data come from a study of regulatory T cells in long-lasting Graves disease. Across the whole study: The antithyroid drugs taken by newly diagnosed Graves' patients had been used for under 3 months. Notes on the study in general: More public clonotypes were shared by persistent patients (approximately 3,000) than by new patients (approximately 1,000). Favored usage of TRBV28, TRBJ1-2 and TRBJ2-5 was recorded in persistent disease.

Construction of the TCR beta libraries employed iRepertoire HTBI primers in conjunction with Arm-PCR of CDR3 regions. TCRdb independently ran MiXCR on the multiplex PCR reads; one entry per CDR3 protein. The repertoire has under 450,000 distinct CDR3 sequences, roughly 15% of them found once; the top ten carry 20%. This CDR3 has 12 residues. V lost 6 bases and J 4 bases, leaving 10 bases between the germline ends. Germline lookup yields CDR1 SNHLY and CDR2 FYNNEI. The time point: newly diagnosed GD, antithyroid drugs for less than 3 months. With RNA extracted from PBMCs as input, the TCR library was made. The same specimen was also included in a second study, on T cells in Graves' hyperthyroidism and ophthalmopathy. That work contributes: Ophthalmopathy was identified by the model a median around 6.9 months ahead of onset.

This chain uses TRBV2 with TRBJ2-7; perhaps TRBD1 as D (5 bases). The receptor's source is a young woman with Graves disease. The sample was peripheral blood mononuclear cells (PBMCs), taken at new diagnosis, from a patient treated with antithyroid drugs. The chain's CDR3 is CASRIDSYEQYF. CDR3 coding DNA: TGTGCCAGCAGGATCGACAGTTACGAGCAGTACTTC.